This TCR beta chain was recovered during a study of blood T cell repertoires in COVID-19. As for the study in general: Spain, Italy and the United States supplied samples that represented acute and convalescent COVID-19. Sample material is recorded as cDNA or gDNA derived from T cells, B-cell-depleted T cells, or PBMCs.

The CDR3 contains 16 residues. J gave up 6 bases and V 0 bases, and 8 bases lay outside the gene matches. The germline V gene encodes CDR1 SGDLS and CDR2 YYNGEE. Here immunoSEQ multiplex PCR was the method, and the copy in TCRdb shows in-frame clones only, minus some. The table has around 110,000 clones, around 89% seen once. The clonotype was recovered from a man aged 35-49 years with active or convalescent COVID-19. The chain uses TRBV9 and TRBJ2-3; 9 bases are a match to TRBD2. What was sequenced was peripheral blood. CDR3 residues: CASSVGAGGPPDTQYF. The CDR3 DNA reads as TGTGCCAGCAGCGTAGGGGCGGGAGGGCCCCCCGATACGCAGTATTTT. Full variable domain (missing parts from reference TRBV9 and TRBJ2-3): DSGVTQTPKHLITATGQRVTLRCSPRSGDLSVYWYQQSLDQGLQFLIQYYNGEERAKGNILERFSAQQFPDLHSELNLSSLELGDSALYFCASSVGAGGPPDTQYFGPGTRLTVL.